One sample yielded the 21 T cell receptor beta chains listed below, sequenced in a study of shared clonotypes between healthy human individuals. The assay was immunoSEQ multiplex PCR, and TCRdb's table has in-frame clones only and misses some. Among about 2.1 million clones, over 85% were seen once, and the ten largest hold less than 2%. As defined, naive CD8 cells were CD45RO-negative and positively selected for CCR7, with terminally differentiated effector memory CD45RA+ cells excluded. Specimen: naive CD8+ T cells from PBMCs. The receptors stem from a man younger than 30 in good health. Some clones in this sample may be carry-over from other donors' samples.

The rearrangement links TRBV5-6 to TRBJ2-7, with D possibly TRBD2 on 6 matching bases. CDR3 length: 16 residues. CDR1 is SGHDT, CDR2 YYEEEE, per germline. The V gene lost 0 bases and the J gene lost 9 bases, with 22 bases spanning the gap. This CDR3 reads CASSLGRAAKLRGQYF. Written as DNA, the CDR3 is TGTGCCAGCAGCTTGGGGAGGGCGGCGAAACTTCGGGGGCAGTACTTC.

V gene TRBV28 combines with J gene TRBJ1-5, with 9 bases identical to TRBD1. Unmatched junction bases numbered 5, after V lost 5 bases and J lost 6 bases. In germline, CDR1 is MDHEN, CDR2 SYDVKM. The CDR3 is 14 residues long. CDR3 nucleotide sequence: TGTGCCAGCAGTCCGTCGACAGGGGGTCAGCCCCAGCATTTT. Amino acids: CASSPSTGGQPQHF.

This clone has only one observation. This chain connects TRBV28 to TRBJ2-3, with D maybe TRBD2 (5 bases). Germline CDR1 is MDHEN and CDR2 is SYDVKM. The CDR3 runs to 13 residues. The V and J ends lost 4 bases and 4 bases respectively, with 9 bases between them. The DNA of the CDR3 is TGTGCCAGCAGTTGGGTAGCGCCAGATACGCAGTATTTT. Residues: CASSWVAPDTQYF.

This clone was observed a few times. The chain links TRBV7-8 to TRBJ1-4, with 9 bases lining up with TRBD1. Germline assignment: CDR1 SGHVS and CDR2 FQNEAQ. This CDR3 comprises 18 residues. The V segment lost 3 bases and the J segment 6 bases; nucleotides outside the gene matches: 14. The CDR3 nucleotides are TGTGCCAGCAGCTTCCCCTCACAGGGGGCAGGATTTGATGAAAAACTGTTTTTT. Translating gives CASSFPSQGAGFDEKLFF.

The V and J genes are TRBV27 and TRBJ2-1, with D uncertain. CDR3 size: 17 residues. Germline V gene lookup returns CDR1 MNHEY and CDR2 SMNVEV (reference sequence). V was pared by 3 bases and J by 7 bases, with 22 bases between. The CDR3 sequence is CASSFVLMATAPNEQFF. Here the CDR3 DNA reads TGTGCCAGCAGTTTCGTTTTAATGGCGACGGCTCCGAATGAGCAGTTCTTC.

The gene calls are TRBV7-2 and TRBJ2-3; D uncertain. The CDR3 loop spans 11 amino acids. Germline loops: CDR1 SGHTA, CDR2 FQGNSA. V lost 2 bases, J lost 5 bases, and 2 bases lay in between. The CDR3 coding sequence is TGTGCCAGCAGCTTAAGAGATACGCAGTATTTT. Translated, it gives CASSLRDTQYF. The whole variable domain, remainder taken from reference TRBV7-2 and TRBJ2-3, is GAGVSQSPSNKVTEKGKDVELRCDPISGHTALYWYRQSLGQGLEFLIYFQGNSAPDKSGLPSDRFSAERTGGSVSTLTIQRTQQEDSAVYLCASSLRDTQYFGPGTRLTVL.

As concerns this clone: Other DNA sequences in the same sample also yield this CDR3. CDR3 protein: CASSLGRIAEAFF. CDR3 nucleotides: TGTGCCAGCAGCTTAGGACGAATCGCTGAAGCTTTCTTT. The chain carries TRBV7-9 and TRBJ1-1; no reliable D call. The CDR3 contains 13 residues. Germline loops: CDR1 SEHNR, CDR2 FQNEAQ (reference sequence). V was trimmed by 1 base and J by 6 bases, leaving 9 bases between them.

As to this clone: Other DNA sequences in the same sample also yield this CDR3. The gene calls are TRBV27 and TRBJ2-7; D gene ambiguous. Germline V gene lookup returns CDR1 MNHEY and CDR2 SMNVEV (reference sequence). V lost 2 bases and J 2 bases, leaving 7 bases between the germline ends. The CDR3 is 13 amino acids. CDR3: CASSLDITYEQYF. The CDR3 coding sequence is TGTGCCAGCAGTTTAGATATAACCTACGAGCAGTACTTC.

The chain is built from TRBV5-1 and TRBJ2-1, with 11 bases aligning to TRBD2. Looked up from germline, CDR1 is SGHRS and CDR2 is YFSETQ. The CDR3 runs 16 residues. Trimming removed 0 bases from V and 3 bases from J; junction bases left unmatched: 2. Here the CDR3 reads CASSLGTSGYYNEQFF. The CDR3 DNA follows: TGCGCCAGCAGCTTGGGGACTAGCGGGTACTACAATGAGCAGTTCTTC.

In this sample, this clone turned up once. The same CDR3 also results from other DNA sequences found in this sample. V is TRBV5-1 and J is TRBJ1-1, with TRBD1 as a possible D gene (6 bases). The CDR3 length is 13 residues. CDR1 and CDR2 (germline): SGHRS, YFSETQ. The V and J ends lost 0 bases and 4 bases respectively, with 7 bases between them. The CDR3 spells CASSLGTATEAFF. The CDR3 DNA follows: TGCGCCAGCAGCTTGGGGACAGCCACTGAAGCTTTCTTT.

This chain links TRBV28 with TRBJ2-7; D uncertain. The ends were cut back, 2 bases at V and 5 bases at J, with 10 bases in the middle. The CDR3 runs 13 residues. Germline V gene lookup returns CDR1 MDHEN and CDR2 SYDVKM. The CDR3 nucleotides read TGTGCCAGCAGTTTACCTAGTGGGGACGAGCAGTACTTC. Translation: CASSLPSGDEQYF.

The chain is built from TRBV7-6 and TRBJ1-1, with a possible D match to TRBD1 (6 bases). Germline V gives CDR1 SGHVS, CDR2 FNYEAQ. The germline V and J ends were trimmed by 5 bases and 1 base, with 11 bases remaining between them. This CDR3 has 14 amino acids. Here the CDR3 reads CASSGTGWNTEAFF. CDR3 DNA sequence: TGTGCCAGCAGCGGTACAGGGTGGAACACTGAAGCTTTCTTT.

The chain links TRBV2 to TRBJ1-2; D remains unclear. Looked up from germline, CDR1 is SNHLY and CDR2 is FYNNEI. The CDR3 runs 15 residues. Trimming took 3 bases from V and 4 from J, leaving 15 bases between them. CDR3 sequence: CASSERAAPGYGYTF. For the CDR3, the DNA is TGTGCCAGCAGTGAGAGGGCAGCCCCGGGCTATGGCTACACCTTC.

The CDR3 reads CASSTRDSIYGYTF. The CDR3 DNA follows: TGTGCCAGCAGCACCCGGGACAGCATCTATGGCTACACCTTC. The chain employs TRBV13 and TRBJ1-2, with 7 positions matching TRBD1. Trimming cost V 5 bases and J 4 bases; bases outside gene matches: 7. This CDR3 is built from 14 residues. Germline V CDR1 and CDR2: PRHDT, FYEKMQ (reference sequence).

The gene calls are TRBV6-5 and TRBJ2-1; the D is unclear. V was cut by 2 bases and J by 7 bases, with 9 bases left in between. Germline V gives CDR1 MNHEY, CDR2 SVGAGI. The CDR3 contains 13 residues. The CDR3 DNA reads as TGTGCCAGCAGTTACGATCTCGGGAATGAGCAGTTCTTC. The encoded protein is CASSYDLGNEQFF.

The rearrangement joins TRBV27 to TRBJ2-7, with 9 bases identical to TRBD2. With 3 bases clipped from V and 1 base from J, the junction kept 7 bases outside the gene matches. The germline CDR1 and CDR2 sequences are MNHEY and SMNVEV (reference sequence). This CDR3 comprises 16 residues. CDR3 DNA: TGTGCCAGCAGTTTGTCCCCAGCGGGAGGATCCTACGAGCAGTACTTC. This codes for CASSLSPAGGSYEQYF.

The chain has TRBV7-3 and TRBJ2-1, with D hard to call. V lost 2 bases and J 9 bases, leaving 14 bases between the germline ends. The germline V gene has CDR1 SGHTA and CDR2 FQGTGA. The CDR3 sequence is 14 residues long. As DNA, the CDR3 is TGTGCCAGCAGCTTAGACCCCCTCGCGCGTGAGCAGTTCTTC. Residues: CASSLDPLAREQFF.

The rearrangement links TRBV2 to TRBJ2-7; either TRBD1 or TRBD2 may supply D (5 bases each). This CDR3 has 15 residues. Germline loops: CDR1 SNHLY, CDR2 FYNNEI. Deletions cut 6 bases from V and 0 bases from J, with 15 bases between. This chain's CDR3 is CASRRGPPSSYEQYF. CDR3 bases: TGTGCCAGCAGAAGGGGACCTCCGAGCTCCTACGAGCAGTACTTC.

The CDR3 nucleotides are TGTGCCAGCAGCGTTGGGGACTCCTTCCGAGACACCGGGGAGCTGTTTTTT. Translating it yields CASSVGDSFRDTGELFF. The chain joins TRBV9 to TRBJ2-2; possible D gene TRBD2, 6 bases. This CDR3 region has 17 residues. Germline V gives CDR1 SGDLS, CDR2 YYNGEE. The V and J ends lost 2 bases and 3 bases respectively, with 17 bases between them.

The rearrangement uses TRBV11-2 and TRBJ2-7; the match to TRBD1 covers 7 bases. V lost 3 bases and J lost 3; bases outside the gene matches: 11. The germline V gene has CDR1 SGHAT and CDR2 FQNNGV. CDR3 length: 16 amino acids. The DNA of the CDR3 is TGTGCCAGCAGCTTGCAACCGGGACAGAGTTACTACGAGCAGTACTTC. As protein: CASSLQPGQSYYEQYF.

This chain joins TRBV7-9 and TRBJ2-2; perhaps D is TRBD1 or TRBD2 (5 bases each). Per germline, CDR1 SEHNR and CDR2 FQNEAQ (reference sequence). With 7 bases removed from V and 4 bases from J, the gap between germline ends came to 16 bases. CDR3 length: 15 residues. CDR3 coding DNA: TGTGCCAGCATCCCCCCCAGGGCGGGCACCGGGGAGCTGTTTTTT. It is translated as CASIPPRAGTGELFF.